This entry describes one T cell receptor (beta chain). What it recognizes is unknown. The entry originates in a study of response to subunit inactivated influenza vaccine. Findings and limits, study-wide: It was suggested by the authors that few new T cells are recruited by each seasonal influenza vaccination.

TCRdb reprocessed the RT-PCR reads with MiXCR, giving one entry per CDR3 protein. The repertoire holds roughly 650,000 distinct CDR3 sequences, with 11% to 15% as singletons. Germline CDR1 MDHEN, CDR2 SYDVKM. This CDR3 is 16 amino acids long. Germline trimming cut 5 bases from V and 4 bases from J; bases unmatched to any gene: 11. Sequences were derived from PBMCs from blood, sampled 14 to 15 days before vaccination. The clonotype originates from a man in his fifties who received an inactivated influenza vaccine. V usage is TRBV28 and J usage is TRBJ2-1; 7 bases line up with TRBD2. CDR3 in amino acids: CASSLPSTGGYNEQFF. CDR3 DNA: TGTGCCAGCAGTCTACCCTCGACGGGAGGTTACAATGAGCAGTTCTTC.